This T cell receptor (beta chain) was profiled in a study of CD8+ T cells in alopecia areata. Study-level results: Normal-skin resident alphabeta T cells also appear among scalp sample sequences. TCR sharing was clearer in mice than between patients, perhaps partly owing to patient HLA diversity.

Extracted from the samples, RNA was reverse transcribed into cDNA to serve as the sequencing template. The data were produced by immunoSEQ multiplex PCR, yet TCRdb's version contains in-frame clones alone and is incomplete. The table shows about 97,000 clones, with 41% occurring only once. This clone has only a few counts. Its specificity is not known. The junction had 9 bases not matched to a gene; V was cut back by 4 bases and J by 2 bases. The CDR3 contains 16 residues. Germline V gene lookup returns CDR1 SGHRS and CDR2 YFSETQ. The rearrangement uses TRBV5-1 and TRBJ2-7; the match to TRBD1 covers 10 bases. Specimen: CD4+ T cells sorted from blood. This clonotype was sampled from a human donor with alopecia areata. Here the CDR3 DNA reads TGCGCCAGCAGCCGCCTTCCGGGACAGGGGACCTACGAGCAGTACTTC. Translated: CASSRLPGQGTYEQYF.